This is a list of T cell receptor beta chains from one sample in a study of T cell responses to AZD1222 COVID-19 vaccine. The method was immunoSEQ multiplex PCR; TCRdb's version includes in-frame clones alone and lacks a portion of them. The data contain around 160,000 clones, approximately 85% of them singletons. Source: peripheral blood, taken on day 0 of MenACWY control vaccination. Receptors were obtained from an adult in good health. Both conserved end residues are part of each CDR3. The order of the fields is clone size, J gene, D gene, V gene, CDR3 DNA, CDR3 protein. D genes are given only for firm matches. The size field is filled for only some rows; it gives once, few, many or a size class.

>-|TRBJ1-5|-|TRBV15
TGTGCCACCAGCAGATCGTGGGGAAGCAATCAGCCCCAGCATTTT
CATSRSWGSNQPQHF
>-|TRBJ1-3|-|TRBV7-9
TGTGCCAGCAGCTTAGAAGTCTCTGGAAACACCATATATTTT
CASSLEVSGNTIYF
>-|TRBJ1-5|-|TRBV2
TGTGCCAGCCGGGCGCCCCTCAGGGACAGCAATCAGCCCCAGCATTTT
CASRAPLRDSNQPQHF
>-|TRBJ1-1|-|TRBV3-1/TRBV3-2
TGTGCCAGCAGCCGCGGAAGAACCACAGGTTCCACTGAAGCTTTCTTT
CASSRGRTTGSTEAFF
>-|TRBJ2-3|TRBD2|TRBV5-4
TGTGCCAGCAGCCGAAAGACTAGCGGGGCGATCACAGATACGCAGTATTTT
CASSRKTSGAITDTQYF
>-|TRBJ2-1|-|TRBV10-3
TGTGCCATCAGTGAGTCTGTACGGGGTGAGCAGTTCTTC
CAISESVRGEQFF
>-|TRBJ1-3|TRBD1|TRBV3-1/TRBV3-2
TGTGCCAGCAGCCAACGGGACAGGGTCGACACCATATATTTT
CASSQRDRVDTIYF
>-|TRBJ2-1|-|TRBV4-1
TGCGCCAGCAGCCAAGTTAGAGGATACAATGAGCAGTTCTTC
CASSQVRGYNEQFF
>-|TRBJ1-2|TRBD1|TRBV6-1
TGTGCCAGCAGTGATCCAGGGGGAGTTCGCTATGGCTACACCTTC
CASSDPGGVRYGYTF
>-|TRBJ2-2|TRBD1|TRBV6-5
TGTGCCAGCAGGAGGGACAGGGATAACACCGGGGAGCTGTTTTTT
CASRRDRDNTGELFF
>-|TRBJ2-7|-|TRBV19
TGTGCCAGTAGTATAGTGGACAGATCGGTCTACGAGCAGTACTTC
CASSIVDRSVYEQYF
>-|TRBJ2-4|-|TRBV28
TGTGCCAGCAGACATAAAAACATTCAGTACTTC
CASRHKNIQYF
>-|TRBJ2-2|-|TRBV11-2
TGTGCCAGCAGCTCCAACACCGGGGAGCTGTTTTTT
CASSSNTGELFF
>-|TRBJ1-1|-|TRBV6-5
TGTGCCAGCAGGACGGGGATGAACACTGAAGCTTTCTTT
CASRTGMNTEAFF
>-|TRBJ1-1|TRBD1|TRBV19
TGTGCCAGTAGTGGGACAGGGATCAGGAACACTGAAGCTTTCTTT
CASSGTGIRNTEAFF
>-|TRBJ1-2|TRBD1|TRBV10-3
TGTGCCACCTCAGGGGGCGGAGAACGGGGCTACACCTTC
CATSGGGERGYTF
>-|TRBJ1-6|-|TRBV18
TGTGCCAGCTCAGCACAGTGGGAGAATTCACCCCTCCACTTT
CASSAQWENSPLHF
>-|TRBJ1-4|-|TRBV4-1
TGCGCCAGCAGCCAAGAACTGAGGGCGACGAATGAAAAACTGTTTTTT
CASSQELRATNEKLFF
>few|TRBJ2-7|-|TRBV6-4
TGTGCCAGCAGGGAAGGGGGGTACAGCCACGAGCAGTACTTC
CASREGGYSHEQYF
>once|TRBJ2-3|-|TRBV5-4
TGTGCCAGCAGCTTCCGTAGCGGTACTAGCACAGATACGCAGTATTTT
CASSFRSGTSTDTQYF
>-|TRBJ2-2|-|TRBV6-4
TGTGCCAGCAGTGATCAGCTAATCACGAACACCGGGGAGCTGTTTTTT
CASSDQLITNTGELFF
>few|TRBJ1-4|TRBD1|TRBV5-4
TGTGCCAGCAGCCCCAGACAGGGGGCAGCTAATGAAAAACTGTTTTTT
CASSPRQGAANEKLFF
>-|TRBJ2-7|TRBD2|TRBV6-5
TGTGCCAGCAGTCCGGGGGGTAACCCCTCCCACGAGCAGTACTTC
CASSPGGNPSHEQYF
>-|TRBJ2-1|TRBD2|TRBV13
TGTGCCAGCAGCTTAGTCGGCGGGGGGGCCATTGAGCAGTTCTTC
CASSLVGGGAIEQFF
>-|TRBJ2-7|-|TRBV6-4
TGTGCCAGCAGTGACGGAAGGGGTACCGAGCAGTACTTC
CASSDGRGTEQYF
>-|TRBJ2-5|TRBD2|TRBV9
TGTGCCAGCAGCGTAGGGGGACTAGATGGCCCGCGAGAGACCCAGTACTTC
CASSVGGLDGPRETQYF
>-|TRBJ1-3|-|TRBV7-8
TGTGCCAGCAGCCCAGCCCTGGCGAGGAGTGGAAACACCATATATTTT
CASSPALARSGNTIYF
>-|TRBJ1-4|-|TRBV14
TGTGCCAGCAGCCGGGGCCGGGGTGAAAAACTGTTTTTT
CASSRGRGEKLFF
>-|TRBJ1-2|-|TRBV6-5
TGTGCCAGCAGTTACTCGGTAGGGGCTAACTATGGCTACACCTTC
CASSYSVGANYGYTF
>-|TRBJ1-1|-|TRBV19
TGTGCCAGCCTTGGACAGCACACTGAAGCTTTCTTT
CASLGQHTEAFF
>-|TRBJ2-7|TRBD1|TRBV7-9
TGTGCCAGCAGCCCCCGTTTGGACAGGGTACGGGGCGAGCAGTACTTC
CASSPRLDRVRGEQYF
>once|TRBJ2-5|TRBD2|TRBV4-2
TGTGCCAGCAGCCCCCTCGCTAGCGGGGGGGCCGAGAGCGAGACCCAGTACTTC
CASSPLASGGAESETQYF
>-|TRBJ1-1|-|TRBV18
TGTGCCAGCTCACCAGAAGGGTTTATGAACACTGAAGCTTTCTTT
CASSPEGFMNTEAFF
>-|TRBJ1-2|-|TRBV2
TGTGCCAGCAGTGAGACCGGACCATTCTATGGCTACACCTTC
CASSETGPFYGYTF
>-|TRBJ2-3|TRBD2|TRBV11-1
TGTGCCAGCAGCTTATCACTAGCGCCTAGCACAGATACGCAGTATTTT
CASSLSLAPSTDTQYF
>-|TRBJ2-5|TRBD1|TRBV29-1
TGCAGCGGACAGGGGGCAGAGGAGACCCAGTACTTC
CSGQGAEETQYF
>many|TRBJ2-2|-|TRBV11-2
TGTGCCAGCAGCTTACTCGGGTCGGACACCGGGGAGCTGTTTTTT
CASSLLGSDTGELFF
>-|TRBJ1-2|-|TRBV7-2
TGTGCCAGCAGCTTATTCCTACAATCTAACTATGGCTACACCTTC
CASSLFLQSNYGYTF
>-|TRBJ2-1|-|TRBV12-5
TGTGCTAGTGGTTTGGGACCCCAAAATGAGCAGTTCTTC
CASGLGPQNEQFF
>-|TRBJ1-1|-|TRBV27
TGTGCCAGCAGTCCGACACGGTGGTGGGACACTGAAGCTTTCTTT
CASSPTRWWDTEAFF
>-|TRBJ1-2|-|TRBV28
TGTGCCAGCAGTACTACAGGGAGGGCTTTGGCTGGCTACACCTTC
CASSTTGRALAGYTF